The 30 T cell receptor beta chains in this list originate from one sample, sequenced in a study of beta chain features in type 1 diabetes. Their recognized antigens are unknown. Study results and limitations: Moderate yet significant TCRB CDR3 shortening was seen in Type 1 diabetes patients in all four CD4+ subsets.

Expressed TCRB transcripts got sequenced, as all isolated RNA was reverse transcribed. The protocol was immunoSEQ multiplex PCR, while the TCRdb copy is restricted to in-frame clones and leaves out a portion. The sample holds about 190,000 clones, roughly 8% seen once. Sequencing was done on a sample of central memory CD4+ T cells from blood. The receptors derive from a man aged 18 to 35 with type 1 diabetes.

The chain couples TRBV10-3 to TRBJ1-1, with D uncertain. Germline V gives CDR1 ENHRY, CDR2 SYGVKD. V lost 4 bases and J 6 bases, leaving 12 bases between the germline ends. The CDR3 is 13 amino acids. The DNA for the CDR3 is TGTGCCATCAGTGGAAGGACTGAAGCTGAAGCTTTCTTT. The encoded protein is CAISGRTEAEAFF.

The V and J genes are TRBV6-4 and TRBJ2-2, with D maybe TRBD2 (6 bases). Germline CDR1 reads MRHNA; CDR2 reads SNTAGT. Trimming took off 8 bases at V and 0 bases at J, with 10 bases between the two ends. This CDR3 has 14 residues. CDR3 in amino acids: CASGPSANTGELFF. In DNA, the CDR3 is TGTGCCAGCGGCCCTAGCGCGAACACCGGGGAGCTGTTTTTT.

In regard to this clone: This same CDR3 is encoded by further DNA sequences in the sample. This rearrangement joins TRBV9 to TRBJ2-7; a possible D gene is TRBD2 (5 bases). CDR3 length: 15 amino acids. Germline values: CDR1 SGDLS, CDR2 YYNGEE. V was pared by 0 bases and J by 0 bases, with 10 bases between. The DNA of the CDR3 is TGTGCCAGCAGCGTAGGTTCGGGGAGCTCCTACGAGCAGTACTTC. Residues: CASSVGSGSSYEQYF. Together with reference TRBV9 and TRBJ2-7, the CDR3 gives the full variable domain: DSGVTQTPKHLITATGQRVTLRCSPRSGDLSVYWYQQSLDQGLQFLIQYYNGEERAKGNILERFSAQQFPDLHSELNLSSLELGDSALYFCASSVGSGSSYEQYFGPGTRLTVT.

The V call is TRBV5-4, the J call TRBJ2-7; 8 bases align to TRBD1. The CDR3 is made up of 16 amino acids. V was pared by 4 bases and J by 7 bases, with 16 bases of the junction left unmatched. In germline, CDR1 is SGHNT, CDR2 YYREEE (reference sequence). CDR3 nucleotides: TGTGCCAGCAGCACCCTCGGACGGCAGGGGGCAAGGGAGCAGTACTTC. It is translated as CASSTLGRQGAREQYF.

This clone was counted a few times. CDR3 protein: CASSSGTGGYEQYF. The CDR3 DNA reads TGTGCCAGCAGCTCCGGGACAGGGGGCTACGAGCAGTACTTC. The chain combines TRBV27 with TRBJ2-7; 11 nucleotides align to TRBD1. This CDR3 is 14 amino acids long. Trimming at V came to 6 bases and at J to 3 bases, leaving 4 bases not matched to a gene. Per the germline V gene, CDR1 is MNHEY and CDR2 is SMNVEV (reference sequence).

There are a few counts of this clone. CDR3 bases: TGTGCCAGCAGCTTTACTAGCGGGGGAGGCTTCGATACGCAGTATTTT. Protein product: CASSFTSGGGFDTQYF. V and J are TRBV7-7 and TRBJ2-3; 11 bases line up with TRBD2. Per the germline V gene, CDR1 is SSHAT and CDR2 is FNYEAQ (reference sequence). The length of the CDR3 is 16 residues. The V segment lost 3 bases and the J segment 6 bases; nucleotides outside the gene matches: 8.

This clone was observed a handful of times. The genes are TRBV27 and TRBJ1-1; D might be TRBD1 (5 bases). Per the germline V gene, CDR1 is MNHEY and CDR2 is SMNVEV (reference sequence). The CDR3 is 15 residues long. Trimming removed 2 bases from V and 5 bases from J, with 15 bases in between. CDR3 sequence: CASSLLGAQGTEAFF. CDR3 nucleotide sequence: TGTGCCAGCAGTTTACTAGGGGCCCAGGGAACTGAAGCTTTCTTT.

This clone was observed a handful of times. This chain uses TRBV7-2 with TRBJ2-5; no firm D call. V lost 5 bases and J lost 4, with 20 bases in between. CDR3 length: 16 amino acids. Germline assignment: CDR1 SGHTA and CDR2 FQGNSA. CDR3 sequence reads: CASSPHMRGDGETQYF. CDR3 in DNA: TGTGCCAGCAGCCCCCATATGCGAGGAGACGGAGAGACCCAGTACTTC.

The chain recombines TRBV9 with TRBJ2-3, with 10 bases matching TRBD2. CDR1 is SGDLS and CDR2 is YYNGEE in the germline V gene. The CDR3 loop spans 16 amino acids. J lost 3 bases, V lost 2 bases, and 6 bases had no gene match. The CDR3 reads CASSVGGLAETDTQYF. The CDR3 DNA follows: TGTGCCAGCAGCGTCGGAGGACTAGCGGAGACAGATACGCAGTATTTT.

This clone came up a few times. The chain's CDR3 is CASSQQGGRTEAFF. Here the CDR3 DNA reads TGTGCCAGCTCTCAACAGGGGGGGCGGACTGAAGCTTTCTTT. This chain connects TRBV18 to TRBJ1-1, with TRBD1 matching 8 bases. This CDR3 has 14 amino acids. Germline loops: CDR1 KGHSH, CDR2 LQKENI. V dropped 6 bases and J dropped 5; count of bases not matched to a gene: 8.

The CDR3 protein is CASSLGLAGATGELFF. In DNA form, the CDR3 reads TGTGCCAGCTCACTTGGACTAGCGGGTGCCACCGGGGAGCTGTTTTTT. The chain has TRBV18 and TRBJ2-2; 11 bases are a match to TRBD2. The CDR3 is made up of 16 amino acids. With 4 bases clipped from V and 4 bases from J, the junction kept 5 bases outside the gene matches. Per germline, CDR1 KGHSH and CDR2 LQKENI.

This chain connects TRBV30 to TRBJ2-3; D possibly corresponds to TRBD2 (6 bases). The CDR3 has 16 residues. In germline, CDR1 is GTSNPN, CDR2 SVGIG (reference sequence). The V gene lost 3 bases and the J gene lost 6 bases, with 22 bases spanning the gap. DNA for the CDR3: TGTGCCTGGAGGGGCGTGGCTGCGGGATTTTACGATACGCAGTATTTT. Its translation: CAWRGVAAGFYDTQYF.

This chain joins TRBV18 and TRBJ2-1, with 10 bases aligning to TRBD1. CDR1 and CDR2 from the germline V gene are KGHSH and LQKENI. There are 14 residues in the CDR3. V dropped 8 bases and J dropped 4; count of bases not matched to a gene: 5. The DNA of the CDR3 is TGTGCCAGCCAAAGACAGGGGGCTTACAATGAGCAGTTCTTC. Translating gives CASQRQGAYNEQFF.

This clone has more than one count but fewer than ten. The chain recombines TRBV18 with TRBJ1-4; a possible D gene is TRBD1 (6 bases). Germline CDR1 and CDR2: KGHSH and LQKENI. The CDR3 runs 14 residues. Trimming cost V 3 bases and J 8 bases, with 13 bases left between them. In DNA, the CDR3 is TGTGCCAGCTCACCCTCGTGGGGGCAGGAAAAACTGTTTTTT. It translates to CASSPSWGQEKLFF.

This clone was counted a few times. The chain combines TRBV6-7 with TRBJ2-7; 9 nucleotides line up with TRBD2. TRBV6-7 is given ORF status, its function remaining uncertain. The CDR3 totals 15 residues. V shed 3 bases and J 2 bases; nucleotides not matched to a gene: 5. Here the CDR3 reads CASSYVAGDAYEQYF. CDR3 nucleotides: TGTGCCAGCAGTTATGTAGCGGGAGACGCCTACGAGCAGTACTTC.

This clone was seen ten or more times. The chain couples TRBV30 to TRBJ1-6, with 8 bases that match TRBD1. V lost 3 bases and J lost 8; bases outside the gene matches: 3. This CDR3 is built from 13 residues. In germline, CDR1 is GTSNPN, CDR2 SVGIG (reference sequence). CDR3 sequence reads: CAWSQDRDSPLHF. For the CDR3, the DNA is TGTGCCTGGAGCCAGGACAGGGATTCACCCCTCCACTTT.

This clone was seen a handful of times. This chain uses TRBV4-3 with TRBJ2-1, with no clear D. Germline loops: CDR1 LGHNA, CDR2 YSLEER. The CDR3 is 12 residues long. V dropped 4 bases and J dropped 9 bases, with 10 bases sitting between them. In nucleotides, the CDR3 is TGCGCCAGCAGCCGACTTCGTGGTGAGCAGTTCTTC. Its translation is CASSRLRGEQFF.

On this clone: Different DNA sequences within this sample yield the same CDR3. The V call is TRBV7-2, the J call TRBJ2-7, with 7 nucleotides matching TRBD1. CDR3 length: 14 amino acids. V trimming: 2 bases; J trimming: 4 bases; junction bases outside the gene matches: 5. CDR1 is SGHTA and CDR2 is FQGNSA in the germline V gene. This CDR3 reads CASSLTGASYEQYF. The CDR3 bases are TGTGCCAGCAGCTTAACAGGGGCCTCTTACGAGCAGTACTTC.

This clone was counted only a few times. This chain uses TRBV7-9 with TRBJ1-2; 9 bases fit TRBD1. The V gene end was trimmed by 3 bases and the J gene end by 5 bases; junction bases not matched to a gene: 4. The CDR3 runs 14 residues. Germline CDR1 reads SEHNR; CDR2 reads FQNEAQ (reference sequence). The CDR3 DNA sequence: TGTGCCAGCAGCTTTGGGGGACAGGGATATGGCTACACCTTC. Translated: CASSFGGQGYGYTF.

The chain has TRBV20-1 and TRBJ2-3; D uncertain. Germline loops: CDR1 DFQATT, CDR2 SNEGSKA (reference sequence). V lost 5 bases, J lost 8 bases, and 11 bases lay in between. The CDR3 length is 11 residues. The CDR3, as DNA: TGCAGTGCTCTCGTCGGCGGTACGCAGTATTTT. This codes for CSALVGGTQYF.

This clone came up a few times. The V call is TRBV5-1, the J call TRBJ1-1; D perhaps matches TRBD1 (5 bases). The germline V and J ends were trimmed by 4 bases and 2 bases, with 12 bases remaining between them. Germline assignment: CDR1 SGHRS and CDR2 YFSETQ. The CDR3 has 14 amino acids. Here the CDR3 reads CASSIQTANTEAFF. The CDR3, as DNA: TGCGCCAGCAGCATACAGACAGCTAACACTGAAGCTTTCTTT.

The chain links TRBV28 to TRBJ1-2; 7 nucleotides align to TRBD1. The CDR3 contains 16 residues. Germline values: CDR1 MDHEN, CDR2 SYDVKM. The junction had 10 bases not matched to a gene; V was cut back by 5 bases and J by 1 base. CDR3 in amino acids: CASSNPDRAHNYGYTF. The DNA for the CDR3 is TGTGCCAGCAGTAACCCTGACAGGGCCCATAACTATGGCTACACCTTC.

This clone has a handful of counts. The V gene is TRBV7-2, the J gene TRBJ2-7, with a weak D call TRBD2 (6 bases). Per the germline V gene, CDR1 is SGHTA and CDR2 is FQGNSA. The V and J ends lost 6 bases and 3 bases respectively, with 15 bases between them. This CDR3 has 14 residues. The CDR3 region has the DNA TGTGCCAGCAGTCCCGGGACTGGACGCTACGAGCAGTACTTC. Protein product: CASSPGTGRYEQYF.

This clone was seen a handful of times. The chain has TRBV11-3 and TRBJ2-3, with D perhaps TRBD2 (5 bases). V lost 6 bases and J lost 6, with 7 bases in between. Per the germline V gene, CDR1 is SGHNT and CDR2 is YENEEA. This CDR3 has 11 residues. CDR3 sequence reads: CASRSGDTQYF. Here the CDR3 DNA reads TGTGCCAGCAGGAGCGGTGATACGCAGTATTTT.

The chain joins TRBV4-1 to TRBJ2-7; 7 bases agree with TRBD1. The CDR3 loop spans 15 amino acids. Germline loops: CDR1 MGHRA, CDR2 YSYEKL. Trimming at V came to 1 base and at J to 3 bases, leaving 6 bases not matched to a gene. CDR3 loop: CASSQAPQGVYEQYF. The CDR3 DNA sequence: TGCGCCAGCAGCCAAGCTCCCCAGGGGGTCTACGAGCAGTACTTC.

This chain links TRBV7-9 with TRBJ1-2; 7 nucleotides align to TRBD1. Germline trimming cut 4 bases from V and 3 bases from J; bases unmatched to any gene: 5. CDR1 is SEHNR and CDR2 is FQNEAQ in the germline V gene (reference sequence). CDR3 size: 14 residues. The CDR3 DNA is TGTGCCAGCAGCTCGACGGGACAGTACTATGGCTACACCTTC. This encodes CASSSTGQYYGYTF.

The rearrangement joins TRBV7-9 to TRBJ2-7; 13 bases match TRBD2. Trimming cost V 5 bases and J 1 base; bases outside gene matches: 5. The length of the CDR3 is 16 residues. Per germline, CDR1 SEHNR and CDR2 FQNEAQ (reference sequence). The CDR3, as DNA: TGTGCCAGCAGCCACGGACTAGCGGGGGCATCCTACGAGCAGTACTTC. Residues: CASSHGLAGASYEQYF.

The V call is TRBV7-9, the J call TRBJ1-4; D is unclear. From germline, CDR1 is SEHNR and CDR2 FQNEAQ (reference sequence). V was trimmed by 2 bases and J by 7 bases, leaving 11 bases between them. This CDR3 region has 14 residues. CDR3 residues: CASSLREVGEKLFF. CDR3 coding DNA: TGTGCCAGCAGCTTAAGGGAGGTCGGTGAAAAACTGTTTTTT.

The chain has TRBV2 and TRBJ2-3; the D gene is possibly TRBD1 (5 bases). Germline V lookup: CDR1 SNHLY, CDR2 FYNNEI. The length of the CDR3 is 14 residues. V lost 8 bases to trimming and J lost 4 bases, with 16 bases between them. CDR3 DNA sequence: TGTGCCAGCGACGTCCAGGGCCCCGCAGATACGCAGTATTTT. The encoded protein is CASDVQGPADTQYF.

This chain joins TRBV5-1 and TRBJ2-3; possibly TRBD1 for D (5 bases). Trimming took 0 bases from V and 2 from J, leaving 13 bases between them. CDR1 is SGHRS and CDR2 is YFSETQ in the germline V gene. CDR3 length equals 16 residues. As DNA, the CDR3 is TGCGCCAGCAGCTTGGGCGGCAGGGCGGACACAGATACGCAGTATTTT. Amino acids: CASSLGGRADTDTQYF.